The subject of this entry is one T cell receptor (beta chain). The data were obtained in a study of blood T cell repertoires in COVID-19. Study as a whole: The samples span acute and convalescent COVID-19 from the United States, Italy and Spain.

TCRdb's copy holds only in-frame clones and misses some; the assay was immunoSEQ multiplex PCR. The data hold about 170,000 clones, with around 85% observed a single time. This sequence was found in a human donor with acute or convalescent COVID-19. The donor label of this sample is uncertain. The sample comprised peripheral blood.

DNA of the CDR3: TGTGCCAGCAGCGTCGGACACCCGAACACTGAAGCTTTCTTT. It specifies CASSVGHPNTEAFF. The chain carries TRBV9 and TRBJ1-1; a weak D match, TRBD1 (5 bases). The CDR3 covers 14 residues. Per the germline V gene, CDR1 is SGDLS and CDR2 is YYNGEE. V dropped 2 bases and J dropped 1 base, with 9 bases sitting between them.